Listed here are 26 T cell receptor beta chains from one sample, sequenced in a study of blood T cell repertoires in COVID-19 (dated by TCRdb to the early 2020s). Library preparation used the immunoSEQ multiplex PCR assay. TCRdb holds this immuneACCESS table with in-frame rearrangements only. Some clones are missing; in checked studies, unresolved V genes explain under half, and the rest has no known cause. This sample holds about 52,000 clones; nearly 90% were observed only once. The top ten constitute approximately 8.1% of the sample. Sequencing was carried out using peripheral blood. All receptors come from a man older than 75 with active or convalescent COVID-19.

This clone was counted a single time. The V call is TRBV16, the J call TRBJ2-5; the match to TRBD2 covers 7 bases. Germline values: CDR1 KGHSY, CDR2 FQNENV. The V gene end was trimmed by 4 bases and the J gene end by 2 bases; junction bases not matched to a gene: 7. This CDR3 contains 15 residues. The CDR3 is CASSPRGGQQETQYF. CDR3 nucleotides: TGTGCCAGCAGCCCCCGGGGAGGGCAGCAAGAGACCCAGTACTTC.

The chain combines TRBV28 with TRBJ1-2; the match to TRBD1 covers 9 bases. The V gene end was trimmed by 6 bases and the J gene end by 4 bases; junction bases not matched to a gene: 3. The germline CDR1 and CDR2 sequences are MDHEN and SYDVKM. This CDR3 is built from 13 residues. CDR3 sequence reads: CASSRDRAYGYTF. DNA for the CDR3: TGTGCCAGCAGCCGGGACAGGGCCTATGGCTACACCTTC.

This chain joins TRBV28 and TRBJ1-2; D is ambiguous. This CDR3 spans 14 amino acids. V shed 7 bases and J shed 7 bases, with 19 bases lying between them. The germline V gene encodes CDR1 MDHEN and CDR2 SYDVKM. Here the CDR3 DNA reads TGTGCCAGCACCGAAGGTCGGGTGTATGGTGGCTACACCTTC. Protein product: CASTEGRVYGGYTF.

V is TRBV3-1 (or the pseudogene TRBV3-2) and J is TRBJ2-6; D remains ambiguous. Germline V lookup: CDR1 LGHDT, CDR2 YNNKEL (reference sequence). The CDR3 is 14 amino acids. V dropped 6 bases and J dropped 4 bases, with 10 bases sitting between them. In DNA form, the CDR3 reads TGTGCCAGCAGTCCCAGGCCGGGGGCCAACGTCCTGACTTTC. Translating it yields CASSPRPGANVLTF.

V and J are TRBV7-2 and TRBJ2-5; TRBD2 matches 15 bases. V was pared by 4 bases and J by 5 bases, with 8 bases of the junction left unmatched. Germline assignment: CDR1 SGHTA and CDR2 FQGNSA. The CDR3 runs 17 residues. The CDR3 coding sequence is TGTGCCAGCAGCTCGGGACTAGCGGGAGGACAGGAGGAGACCCAGTACTTC. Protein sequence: CASSSGLAGGQEETQYF.

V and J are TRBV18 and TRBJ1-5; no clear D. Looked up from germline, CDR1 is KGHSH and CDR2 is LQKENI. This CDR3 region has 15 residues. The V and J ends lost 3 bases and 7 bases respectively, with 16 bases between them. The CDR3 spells CASSPAAGADQPQHF. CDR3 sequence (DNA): TGTGCCAGCTCACCGGCCGCGGGCGCCGACCAGCCCCAGCATTTT.

This CDR3 reads CAWNTGQGDNSPLHF. CDR3 bases: TGTGCCTGGAACACGGGACAGGGAGATAATTCACCCCTCCACTTT. The rearrangement uses TRBV30 and TRBJ1-6; 9 positions agree with TRBD1. CDR3 length: 15 amino acids. V gave up 4 bases and J gave up 5 bases; unmatched junction bases: 6. Germline CDR1 is GTSNPN and CDR2 is SVGIG (reference sequence).

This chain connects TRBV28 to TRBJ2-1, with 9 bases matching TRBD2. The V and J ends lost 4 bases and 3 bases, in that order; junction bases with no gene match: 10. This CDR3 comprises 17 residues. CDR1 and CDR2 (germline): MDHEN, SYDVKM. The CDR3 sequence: CASSSSGISLSYNEQFF. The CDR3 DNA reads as TGTGCCAGCAGTTCTAGCGGGATAAGTCTGAGCTACAATGAGCAGTTCTTC. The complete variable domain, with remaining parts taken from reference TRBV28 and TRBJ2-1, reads DVKVTQSSRYLVKRTGEKVFLECVQDMDHENMFWYRQDPGLGLRLIYFSYDVKMKEKGDIPEGYSVSREKKERFSLILESASTNQTSMYLCASSSSGISLSYNEQFFGPGTRLTVL.

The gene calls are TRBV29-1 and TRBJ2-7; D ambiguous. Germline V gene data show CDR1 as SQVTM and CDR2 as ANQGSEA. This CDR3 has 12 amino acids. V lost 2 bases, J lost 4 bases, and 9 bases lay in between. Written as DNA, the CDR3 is TGCAGCGTTGAACAGGATCGTTACGAGCAGTACTTC. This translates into CSVEQDRYEQYF.

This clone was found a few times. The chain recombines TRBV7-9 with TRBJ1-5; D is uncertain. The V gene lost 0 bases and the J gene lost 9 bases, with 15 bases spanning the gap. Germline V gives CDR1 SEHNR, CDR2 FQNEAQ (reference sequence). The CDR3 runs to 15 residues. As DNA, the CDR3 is TGTGCCAGCAGCTTAGCGATAGGAACTGAGGGGCCCCAGCATTTT. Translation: CASSLAIGTEGPQHF. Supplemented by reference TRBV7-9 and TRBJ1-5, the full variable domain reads DTGVSQNPRHKITKRGQNVTFRCDPISEHNRLYWYRQTLGQGPEFLTYFQNEAQLEKSRLLSDRFSAERPKGSFSTLEIQRTEQGDSAMYLCASSLAIGTEGPQHFGDGTRLSIL.

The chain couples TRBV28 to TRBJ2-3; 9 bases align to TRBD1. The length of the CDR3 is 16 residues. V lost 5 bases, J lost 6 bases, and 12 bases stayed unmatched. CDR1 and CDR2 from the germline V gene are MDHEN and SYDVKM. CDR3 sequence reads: CASSQQGASRTDTQYF. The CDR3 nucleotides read TGTGCCAGCAGTCAACAGGGGGCGAGTCGAACGGATACGCAGTATTTT. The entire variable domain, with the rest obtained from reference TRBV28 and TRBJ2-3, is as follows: DVKVTQSSRYLVKRTGEKVFLECVQDMDHENMFWYRQDPGLGLRLIYFSYDVKMKEKGDIPEGYSVSREKKERFSLILESASTNQTSMYLCASSQQGASRTDTQYFGPGTRLTVL.

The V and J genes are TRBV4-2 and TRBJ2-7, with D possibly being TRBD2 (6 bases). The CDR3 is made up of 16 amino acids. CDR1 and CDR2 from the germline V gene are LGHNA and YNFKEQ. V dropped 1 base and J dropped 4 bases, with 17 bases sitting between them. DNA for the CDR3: TGTGCCAGCAGCCAAGCTCTGGCGGGAAGGGATTACGAGCAGTACTTC. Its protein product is CASSQALAGRDYEQYF.

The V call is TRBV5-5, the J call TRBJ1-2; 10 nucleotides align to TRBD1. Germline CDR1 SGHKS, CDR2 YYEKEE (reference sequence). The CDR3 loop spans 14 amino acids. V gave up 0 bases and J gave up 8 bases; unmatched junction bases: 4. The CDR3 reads CASSLEDRGLGYTF. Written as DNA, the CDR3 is TGTGCCAGCAGCTTGGAAGACAGGGGGCTCGGCTACACCTTC.

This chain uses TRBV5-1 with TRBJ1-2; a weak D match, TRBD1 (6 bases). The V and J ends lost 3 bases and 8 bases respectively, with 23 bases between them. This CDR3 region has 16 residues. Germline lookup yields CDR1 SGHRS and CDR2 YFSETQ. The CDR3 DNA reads TGCGCCAGCAGCTCACCGGACAGTTTCAGCGCAGGGGGCTACACCTTC. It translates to CASSSPDSFSAGGYTF.

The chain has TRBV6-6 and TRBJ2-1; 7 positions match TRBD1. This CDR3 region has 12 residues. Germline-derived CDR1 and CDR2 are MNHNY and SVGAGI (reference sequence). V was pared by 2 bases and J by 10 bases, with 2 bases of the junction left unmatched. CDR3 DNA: TGTGCCAGCAGTTACCCCAGGGGGGAGCAGTTCTTC. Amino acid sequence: CASSYPRGEQFF.

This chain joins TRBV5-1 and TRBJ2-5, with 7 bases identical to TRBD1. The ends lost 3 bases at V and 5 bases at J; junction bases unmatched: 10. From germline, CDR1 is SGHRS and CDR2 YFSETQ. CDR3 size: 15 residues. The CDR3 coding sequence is TGCGCCAGCAGCTCGCGACAGGGTCGGCTTGAGACCCAGTACTTC. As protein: CASSSRQGRLETQYF. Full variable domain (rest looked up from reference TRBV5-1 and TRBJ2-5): KAGVTQTPRYLIKTRGQQVTLSCSPISGHRSVSWYQQTPGQGLQFLFEYFSETQRNKGNFPGRFSGRQFSNSRSEMNVSTLELGDSALYLCASSSRQGRLETQYFGPGTRLLVL.

The CDR3 sequence is CASSLVSVRVDSPLHF. The CDR3 region has the DNA TGTGCCAGCAGCTTGGTTTCGGTCAGGGTTGATTCACCCCTCCACTTT. The chain is built from TRBV5-4 and TRBJ1-6; TRBD1 is a possible D gene (5 bases). Germline CDR1 reads SGHNT; CDR2 reads YYREEE (reference sequence). CDR3 length: 16 amino acids. Trimming shortened V by 0 bases and J by 8 bases, and 15 bases separated the two germline ends.

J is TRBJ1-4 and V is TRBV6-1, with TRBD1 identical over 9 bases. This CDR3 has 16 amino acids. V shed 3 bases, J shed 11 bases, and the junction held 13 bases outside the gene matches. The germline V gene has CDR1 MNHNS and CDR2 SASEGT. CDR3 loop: CASSDGIRTGAEKLFF. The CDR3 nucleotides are TGTGCCAGCAGTGACGGGATCAGGACAGGGGCCGAGAAACTGTTTTTT.

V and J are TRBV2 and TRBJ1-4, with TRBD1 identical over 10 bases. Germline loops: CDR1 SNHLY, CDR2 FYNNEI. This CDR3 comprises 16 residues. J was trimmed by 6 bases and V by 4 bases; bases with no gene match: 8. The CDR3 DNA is TGTGCCAGCAGTGCGGGACAGGGGCGCGGGGATGAAAAACTGTTTTTT. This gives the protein CASSAGQGRGDEKLFF.

CDR3: CATSAGNLNTIYF. The CDR3 bases are TGTGCCACCAGTGCCGGGAACCTAAACACCATATATTTT. This chain joins TRBV24-1 and TRBJ1-3; D call uncertain. Trimming cost V 5 bases and J 6 bases, with 10 bases left between them. The germline V gene encodes CDR1 KGHDR and CDR2 SFDVKD. This CDR3 spans 13 amino acids.

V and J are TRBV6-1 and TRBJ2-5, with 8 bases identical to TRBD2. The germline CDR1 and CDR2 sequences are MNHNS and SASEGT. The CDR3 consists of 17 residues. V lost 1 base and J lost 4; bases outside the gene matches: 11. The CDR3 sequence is CASSEGRRGARGETQYF. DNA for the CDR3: TGTGCCAGCAGTGAAGGGCGGCGGGGGGCAAGAGGAGAGACCCAGTACTTC.

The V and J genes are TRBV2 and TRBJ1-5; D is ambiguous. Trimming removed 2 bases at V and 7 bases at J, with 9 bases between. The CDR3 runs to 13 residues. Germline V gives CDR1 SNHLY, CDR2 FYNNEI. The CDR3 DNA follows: TGTGCCAGCAGTGAAAGACCGGGACAGCCCCAGCATTTT. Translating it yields CASSERPGQPQHF.

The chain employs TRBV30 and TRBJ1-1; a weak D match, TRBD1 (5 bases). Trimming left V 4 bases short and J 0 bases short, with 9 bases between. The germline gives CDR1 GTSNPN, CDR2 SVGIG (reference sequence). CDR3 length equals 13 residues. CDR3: CAWMGQMNTEAFF. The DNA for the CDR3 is TGTGCCTGGATGGGGCAAATGAACACTGAAGCTTTCTTT.

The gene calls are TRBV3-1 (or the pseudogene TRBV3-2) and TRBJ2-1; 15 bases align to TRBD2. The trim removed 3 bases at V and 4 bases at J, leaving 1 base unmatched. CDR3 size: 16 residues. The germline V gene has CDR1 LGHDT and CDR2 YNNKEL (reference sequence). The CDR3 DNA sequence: TGTGCCAGCAGCCAGGGACTAGCGGGAGGTTACAATGAGCAGTTCTTC. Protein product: CASSQGLAGGYNEQFF.

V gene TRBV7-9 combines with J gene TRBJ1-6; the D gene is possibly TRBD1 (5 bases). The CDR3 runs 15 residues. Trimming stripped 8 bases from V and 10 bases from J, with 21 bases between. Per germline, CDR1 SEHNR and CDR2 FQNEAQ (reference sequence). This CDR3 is CASQSIGQGNSPLHF. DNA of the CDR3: TGTGCCAGCCAATCGATCGGGCAGGGCAACTCACCCCTCCACTTT.

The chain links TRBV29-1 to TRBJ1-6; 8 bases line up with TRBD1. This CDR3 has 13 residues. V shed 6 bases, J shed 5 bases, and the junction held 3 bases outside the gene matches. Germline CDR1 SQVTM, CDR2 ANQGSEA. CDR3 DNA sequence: TGCAGCGTAGGGACAGGCCATAATTCACCCCTCCACTTT. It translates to CSVGTGHNSPLHF.